This TCR beta chain was retrieved from a study of cytomegalovirus exposure and HLA in healthy donors. For the study at large: The platform used for the roughly 130 validation repertoires matched that of the 666 first-cohort repertoires, a later analysis reported.

Germline lookup yields CDR1 SGHAT and CDR2 FQNNGV. V was clipped by 5 bases and J by 3 bases, with 8 bases between them. The CDR3 has 13 residues. From the 120-subject validation cohort, which was separate from the roughly 680-subject first cohort, the donors were drawn. Overall study results and limits: The authors confirmed in vitro that a few CMV-associated chains were specific for CMV antigens. Most TCR sequences were uncommon, yet certain public TCRs appeared in many donors.

As regards this clone: The antigen is undetermined.

Using immunoSEQ multiplex PCR, the repertoire was profiled, and TCRdb retains in-frame clones only, with some absent. Altogether some 200,000 clones are present, roughly 86% being singletons, with the ten largest covering 6.5% to 7.5%. Sequencing input: PBMCs. The V call is TRBV11-2, the J call TRBJ2-4; the D is unclear. The receptor was isolated from a young man in good health and CMV-seropositive. The CDR3 DNA reads TGTGCCAGCAGCCCTGTAGTCAAAAACATTCAGTACTTC. This translates into CASSPVVKNIQYF.